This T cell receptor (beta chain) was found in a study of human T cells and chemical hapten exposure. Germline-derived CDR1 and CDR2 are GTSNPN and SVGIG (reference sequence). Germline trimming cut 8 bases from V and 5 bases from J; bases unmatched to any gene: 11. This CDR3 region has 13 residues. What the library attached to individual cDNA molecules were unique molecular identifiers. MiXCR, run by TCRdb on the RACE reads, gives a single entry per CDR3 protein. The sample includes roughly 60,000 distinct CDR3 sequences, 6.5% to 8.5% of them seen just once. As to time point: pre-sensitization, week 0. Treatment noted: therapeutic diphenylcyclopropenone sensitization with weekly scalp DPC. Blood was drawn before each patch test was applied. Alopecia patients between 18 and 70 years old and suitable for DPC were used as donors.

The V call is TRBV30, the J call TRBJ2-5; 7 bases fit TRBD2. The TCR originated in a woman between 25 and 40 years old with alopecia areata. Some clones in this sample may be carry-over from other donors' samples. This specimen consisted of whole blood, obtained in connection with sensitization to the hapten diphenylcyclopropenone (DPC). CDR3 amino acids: CASSPTSSETQYF. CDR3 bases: TGTGCCAGCTCCCCGACTAGCTCGGAGACCCAGTACTTC.